A single sample gave rise to the 21 T cell receptor beta chains below, sequenced in a study of CD8+CD57+ T cells in acquired aplastic anemia. CDR3 and TCR beta VDJ profiling relied on genomic DNA as the template. TCRdb independently ran MiXCR on the reads; one entry per CDR3 protein. The table shows tens of thousands of distinct CDR3 sequences, with around 44% occurring only once. The sample taken for sequencing was sorted CD4+, CD8+, or CD8+CD57+ T cells (not recorded which) from PBMCs. The receptors were sampled from a human donor in good health, serving as a control.

This sequence joins TRBV15 and TRBJ2-7; D is undetermined. The CDR3 has 12 amino acids. Germline lookup yields CDR1 LNHNV and CDR2 YYDKDF (reference sequence). The V end was cut by 2 bases, the J end by 4 bases, with 6 bases between. The CDR3 coding sequence is TGTGCCACCAGCAGACCCCAATACGAGCAGTACTTC. It translates to CATSRPQYEQYF.

The chain employs TRBV2 and TRBJ1-2; the D is unclear. V lost 7 bases and J lost 4, with 10 bases in between. Germline V gives CDR1 SNHLY, CDR2 FYNNEI. This CDR3 has 12 amino acids. CDR3 in amino acids: CASIGDTYGYTF. CDR3 DNA: TGTGCCAGCATCGGGGATACCTATGGCTACACCTTC.

The chain couples TRBV30 to TRBJ1-1; D is unresolved. The CDR3 consists of 13 residues. With 2 bases removed from V and 5 bases from J, the gap between germline ends came to 12 bases. Germline values: CDR1 GTSNPN, CDR2 SVGIG (reference sequence). As DNA, the CDR3 is TGTGCCTGGAGTTGGTCAGGAGGGACTGAAGCTTTCTTT. The encoded protein is CAWSWSGGTEAFF. The full variable domain, with the rest looked up from reference TRBV30 and TRBJ1-1, is SQTIHQWPATLVQPVGSPLSLECTVEGTSNPNLYWYRQAAGRGLQLLFYSVGIGQISSEVPQNLSASRPQDRQFILSSKKLLLSDSGFYLCAWSWSGGTEAFFGQGTRLTVV.

V and J are TRBV9 and TRBJ1-2; 7 bases fit TRBD1. The J segment lost 10 bases and the V segment lost 5 bases, leaving 11 bases of the junction unmatched. The CDR3 length is 13 residues. Germline V gene data show CDR1 as SGDLS and CDR2 as YYNGEE. The CDR3 DNA reads TGTGCCAGCAGTGAGACAGGGACCGGTGACTACACCTTC. The encoded protein is CASSETGTGDYTF.

V is TRBV19 and J is TRBJ2-6; TRBD1 matches at 8 bases. The junction had 7 bases not matched to a gene; V was cut back by 3 bases and J by 0 bases. The CDR3 loop spans 18 amino acids. Germline CDR1 and CDR2: LNHDA and SQIVND (reference sequence). CDR3 nucleotide sequence: TGTGCCAGTAGTATGACCGGGACAGGACTCTCTGGGGCCAACGTCCTGACTTTC. This encodes CASSMTGTGLSGANVLTF.

In its sample, this clonotype was seen many times. The chain combines TRBV5-4 with TRBJ1-1; perhaps TRBD1 as D (6 bases). There are 14 residues in the CDR3. Germline V gene lookup returns CDR1 SGHNT and CDR2 YYREEE (reference sequence). V lost 3 bases and J 1 base, leaving 10 bases between the germline ends. The CDR3 here is CASSSGAGNTEAFF. The CDR3 DNA sequence: TGTGCCAGCAGCTCAGGGGCCGGGAACACTGAAGCTTTCTTT. Supplemented by reference TRBV5-4 and TRBJ1-1, the full variable domain reads ETGVTQSPTHLIKTRGQQVTLRCSSQSGHNTVSWYQQALGQGPQFIFQYYREEENGRGNFPPRFSGLQFPNYSSELNVNALELDDSALYLCASSSGAGNTEAFFGQGTRLTVV.

V is TRBV7-2 and J is TRBJ2-5, with D hard to call. Per the germline V gene, CDR1 is SGHTA and CDR2 is FQGNSA. The V end lost 1 base, the J end lost 3 bases, and 9 bases lay between the germline ends. CDR3 length equals 14 residues. The CDR3 here is CASSLEWAEETQYF. Here the CDR3 DNA reads TGTGCCAGCAGCTTAGAGTGGGCGGAAGAGACCCAGTACTTC.

The chain joins TRBV9 to TRBJ2-7, with D maybe TRBD1 (7 bases). The V end lost 2 bases, the J end lost 1 base, and 16 bases lay between the germline ends. In germline, CDR1 is SGDLS, CDR2 YYNGEE. The CDR3 consists of 16 residues. The DNA of the CDR3 is TGTGCCAGCAGCGTTTCGTCTTCAGGGGGGTCCTACGAGCAGTACTTC. Residues: CASSVSSSGGSYEQYF.

There are many counts of this clonotype. The rearrangement uses TRBV14 and TRBJ1-1; D possibly corresponds to TRBD1 (5 bases). CDR3 size: 14 residues. Germline lookup yields CDR1 SGHDN and CDR2 FVKESK. V was clipped by 4 bases and J by 6 bases, with 15 bases between them. CDR3 coding DNA: TGTGCCAGCAGCCTCGGACCAGGGTATTCTGAAGCTTTCTTT. It codes for CASSLGPGYSEAFF.

The chain links TRBV10-1 to TRBJ2-5; maybe TRBD2 (5 bases). V lost 7 bases and J 1 base, leaving 13 bases between the germline ends. This CDR3 has 14 amino acids. Germline V gene data show CDR1 as WNHNN and CDR2 as SYGVQD (reference sequence). CDR3 in amino acids: CASTIDRGQETQYF. DNA for the CDR3: TGCGCCAGCACGATCGACCGGGGCCAAGAGACCCAGTACTTC.

The table lists this clonotype with many counts. The chain is built from TRBV2 and TRBJ1-1; TRBD1 matches 10 bases. This CDR3 has 14 residues. V lost 6 bases and J lost 1; bases outside the gene matches: 2. Germline V gene sequence: CDR1 SNHLY, CDR2 FYNNEI. The CDR3 bases are TGTGCCAGCAGATGGGACAGGGGGAACACTGAAGCTTTCTTT. Its translation is CASRWDRGNTEAFF.

The rearrangement uses TRBV7-8 and TRBJ2-1, with D unresolved. The CDR3 runs 15 residues. The V gene lost 2 bases and the J gene lost 1 base, with 9 bases spanning the gap. Germline CDR1 and CDR2: SGHVS and FQNEAQ. The chain's CDR3 is CASSLFTGSYNEQFF. CDR3 bases: TGTGCCAGCAGCTTATTTACCGGGTCCTACAATGAGCAGTTCTTC.

A few counts support this clonotype. The chain links TRBV7-2 to TRBJ2-7, with D possibly called TRBD1 or TRBD2 (5 bases each). This CDR3 contains 14 residues. V dropped 3 bases and J dropped 2 bases, with 11 bases sitting between them. In germline, CDR1 is SGHTA, CDR2 FQGNSA. CDR3 bases: TGTGCCAGCAGCTTTGGGGACGCAGCCTACGAGCAGTACTTC. Its translation is CASSFGDAAYEQYF.

This chain joins TRBV25-1 and TRBJ1-2, with TRBD1 matching over 9 bases. The J segment lost 6 bases and the V segment lost 6 bases, leaving 14 bases of the junction unmatched. The V gene's germline CDR1 is MGHDK and CDR2 SYGVNS. The CDR3 totals 16 residues. Written as DNA, the CDR3 is TGTGCCAGCAGCCAAGGGGGGACAGGGCTGTACGATGGCTACACCTTC. Translating gives CASSQGGTGLYDGYTF.

This clonotype was observed a single time. The V and J genes are TRBV2 and TRBJ1-2; no firm D call. Germline values: CDR1 SNHLY, CDR2 FYNNEI. V lost 0 bases to trimming and J lost 5 bases, with 10 bases between them. This CDR3 has 14 amino acids. CDR3 coding DNA: TGTGCCAGCAGTGAAGCTATAAGTCAGTATGGCTACACCTTC. It yields the protein CASSEAISQYGYTF.

V is TRBV19 and J is TRBJ1-1, with D maybe TRBD1 (5 bases). Germline V gene data show CDR1 as LNHDA and CDR2 as SQIVND (reference sequence). V was trimmed by 6 bases and J by 0 bases, leaving 11 bases between them. This CDR3 comprises 14 residues. The chain's CDR3 is CASRDNPVNTEAFF. DNA for the CDR3: TGTGCCAGTAGGGACAATCCGGTGAACACTGAAGCTTTCTTT.

This clonotype has a single count. One junction end disagrees with the germline gene, perhaps due to a read error. This chain joins TRBV10-3 and TRBJ2-7; unclear D gene. The CDR3 runs to 13 residues. Germline V gene lookup returns CDR1 ENHRY and CDR2 SYGVKD. The CDR3: CASSYFRFGEQYF. CDR3 nucleotides: TGTGCCAGCAGTTATTTCCGTTTCGGGGAGCAGTACTTC.

This clonotype was counted at least ten times. The chain recombines TRBV6-1 with TRBJ2-7, with D possibly being TRBD1 or TRBD2 (5 bases each). The CDR3 has 12 amino acids. The germline gives CDR1 MNHNS, CDR2 SASEGT. V was pared by 8 bases and J by 3 bases, with 11 bases between. The CDR3 DNA reads TGTGCCAGCCGGGACGGCTACTACGAGCAGTACTTC. Amino acids: CASRDGYYEQYF.

This clonotype was observed a few times. The chain links TRBV6-1 to TRBJ2-5; possibly TRBD1 for D (6 bases). This CDR3 comprises 16 residues. Germline CDR1 is MNHNS and CDR2 is SASEGT. The germline V and J ends were trimmed by 5 bases and 2 bases, with 18 bases remaining between them. The CDR3 reads CASSPSLARGQETQYF. As DNA, the CDR3 is TGTGCCAGCAGTCCCTCACTGGCCAGGGGACAAGAGACCCAGTACTTC.

The rearrangement links TRBV13 to TRBJ2-7; the match to TRBD2 covers 9 bases. Unmatched junction bases numbered 8, after V lost 8 bases and J lost 6 bases. CDR1 and CDR2 from the germline V gene are PRHDT and FYEKMQ (reference sequence). This CDR3 spans 13 amino acids. CDR3 amino acids: CASGRSGSSEQYF. Written as DNA, the CDR3 is TGTGCCAGCGGACGTAGCGGGAGTTCCGAGCAGTACTTC.

This clonotype was detected ten times or more. The genes are TRBV10-2 and TRBJ2-1; 7 nucleotides agree with TRBD2. CDR1 and CDR2 (germline): WSHSY, SAAADI. J lost 2 bases, V lost 3 bases, and 1 base had no gene match. This CDR3 is 14 amino acids long. CDR3 sequence: CASSEGTTYNEQFF. CDR3 nucleotide sequence: TGCGCCAGCAGTGAAGGGACTACCTACAATGAGCAGTTCTTC.